Presented here are 17 T cell receptor beta chains from one specimen sequenced in a study of T cell repertoires in cytomegalovirus infection. TCRdb itself ran the reads through MiXCR, one entry per CDR3 protein. The sample records roughly 640,000 distinct CDR3 sequences, roughly 24% being singletons. What was sequenced was CD8+ T cells from PBMCs. These receptors were taken from a human donor in good health (CMV status not recorded). Some clones in this sample may be carry-over from other donors' samples.

The chain recombines TRBV7-6 with TRBJ2-5; 10 nucleotides line up with TRBD1. This CDR3 has 16 residues. Germline values: CDR1 SGHVS, CDR2 FNYEAQ. V was pared by 3 bases and J by 5 bases, with 9 bases of the junction left unmatched. The CDR3 coding sequence is TGTGCCAGCAGCTTTGCACCGGGACAGGGGATGGAGACCCAGTACTTC. This encodes CASSFAPGQGMETQYF.

The chain joins TRBV6-4 to TRBJ2-7, with TRBD2 matching 15 bases. The V gene end was trimmed by 2 bases and the J gene end by 0 bases; junction bases not matched to a gene: 14. The CDR3 runs to 21 residues. Germline CDR1 is MRHNA and CDR2 is SNTAGT. For the CDR3, the DNA is TGTGCCAGCAGTGACCCAATACCGGGACTAGCGGGGGGTTCCCGCTCCTACGAGCAGTACGTC. Amino acids: CASSDPIPGLAGGSRSYEQYV.

The V call is TRBV28, the J call TRBJ2-2; unclear D gene. V shed 2 bases and J shed 5 bases, with 6 bases lying between them. Germline values: CDR1 MDHEN, CDR2 SYDVKM. This CDR3 contains 13 residues. The CDR3 region has the DNA TGTGCCAGCAGTTTAGAGAGGACCGGGGAGCTGTTTTTT. This gives the protein CASSLERTGELFF. The full variable domain, in which reference TRBV28 and TRBJ2-2 provide the parts outside the CDR3, is DVKVTQSSRYLVKRTGEKVFLECVQDMDHENMFWYRQDPGLGLRLIYFSYDVKMKEKGDIPEGYSVSREKKERFSLILESASTNQTSMYLCASSLERTGELFFGEGSRLTVL.

This clonotype was counted a single time. The V and J genes are TRBV5-1 and TRBJ2-2; TRBD1 matches 9 bases. This CDR3 has 16 amino acids. Germline V gene sequence: CDR1 SGHRS, CDR2 YFSETQ. Trimming removed 9 bases from V and 4 bases from J; junction bases left unmatched: 13. CDR3 bases: TGCGCCACCTCAATTGAACAGGGGGCGGGCACCGGGGAGCTGTTTTTT. Translating it yields CATSIEQGAGTGELFF.

In this sample, this clonotype turned up many times. J is TRBJ2-5 and V is TRBV28; TRBD1 agrees at 7 bases. The CDR3 covers 15 residues. CDR1 and CDR2 from the germline V gene are MDHEN and SYDVKM. V gave up 6 bases and J gave up 2 bases; unmatched junction bases: 9. Here the CDR3 reads CASSDRTGEQETQYF. The CDR3 DNA is TGTGCCAGCAGCGATAGGACAGGAGAACAAGAGACCCAGTACTTC.

This clonotype was counted a few times. This chain connects TRBV6-2 or TRBV6-3 to TRBJ2-1, with D perhaps TRBD2 (5 bases). Trimming removed 5 bases from V and 2 bases from J, with 16 bases in between. There are 16 residues in the CDR3. Germline assignment: CDR1 MNHEY and CDR2 SVGEGT. CDR3 nucleotides: TGTGCCAGCAGTACGCGGGCCGGTGGCCCCTACAATGAGCAGTTCTTC. Protein product: CASSTRAGGPYNEQFF.

In this sample, this clonotype turned up a few times. The V call is TRBV28, the J call TRBJ2-7; tentatively, D is TRBD1 (6 bases). The CDR3 length is 13 residues. Trimming shortened V by 3 bases and J by 4 bases, and 10 bases separated the two germline ends. Germline V gene lookup returns CDR1 MDHEN and CDR2 SYDVKM. The chain's CDR3 is CASSFEGVYEQYV. In nucleotides, the CDR3 is TGTGCCAGCAGTTTCGAGGGGGTATACGAGCAGTACGTC.

Details on this clonotype: A read error is possible here, since a much larger clone lies one base away. The gene calls are TRBV7-9 and TRBJ1-1; TRBD1 might be the D (6 bases). Trimming stripped 4 bases from V and 3 bases from J, with 18 bases between. The CDR3 spans 16 residues. CDR1 and CDR2 (germline): SEHNR, FQNEAQ (reference sequence). CDR3 loop: CASSSGDTLVYTEAFF. The CDR3 coding sequence is TGTGCCAGCAGCTCCGGGGACACCTTGGTGTACACTGAAGCTTTCTTT.

This chain links TRBV6-1 with TRBJ2-7; 11 bases are a match to TRBD1. CDR3 length equals 14 residues. Germline CDR1 reads MNHNS; CDR2 reads SASEGT. Losses at the gene ends were 6 bases for V and 0 bases for J; bases not matched to a gene: 1. The CDR3 region is CASSGTGGSYEQYF. CDR3 in DNA: TGTGCCAGCAGCGGGACAGGGGGCTCCTACGAGCAGTACTTC.

This clonotype was recorded a few times. The chain employs TRBV25-1 and TRBJ2-1; weak D call: TRBD1 (5 bases). Between the trimmed V and J ends, which lost 1 base and 2 bases, there was a span of 15 bases. The CDR3 runs 17 residues. The germline gives CDR1 MGHDK, CDR2 SYGVNS. The CDR3 spells CASSEFQTVSPYNEQFF. The CDR3 DNA follows: TGTGCCAGCAGTGAATTCCAGACAGTTAGCCCCTACAATGAGCAGTTCTTC.

This clonotype turned up a few times. The genes are TRBV7-9 and TRBJ2-3, with 8 bases aligning to TRBD1. The CDR3 contains 16 residues. Germline CDR1 reads SEHNR; CDR2 reads FQNEAQ (reference sequence). After removal of 5 bases from V and 4 bases from J, the junction contained 11 bases not matched to a gene. CDR3 bases: TGTGCCAGCAGCCCAACAGGGGGGATTACGGCAGATACGCAGTATTTT. It yields the protein CASSPTGGITADTQYF.

This clonotype was recorded a few times. The genes are TRBV2 and TRBJ1-1; 9 bases align to TRBD1. This CDR3 spans 18 amino acids. V gave up 8 bases and J gave up 0 bases; unmatched junction bases: 16. The germline gives CDR1 SNHLY, CDR2 FYNNEI. CDR3 protein: CASVGRGDRGKLNTEAFF. DNA of the CDR3: TGTGCCAGCGTGGGGAGGGGCGACAGGGGGAAATTGAACACTGAAGCTTTCTTT.

V and J are TRBV6-2 or TRBV6-3 and TRBJ1-1; 8 nucleotides align to TRBD1. The CDR3 length is 13 residues. J was trimmed by 3 bases and V by 7 bases; bases with no gene match: 4. CDR1 MNHEY and CDR2 SVGEGT come from the germline V gene. The CDR3 region has the DNA TGTGCCAGCATCTCAGGGGGCGACACTGAAGCTTTCTTT. This encodes CASISGGDTEAFF.

This chain uses TRBV20-1 with TRBJ2-7; perhaps TRBD2 as D (6 bases). Germline assignment: CDR1 DFQATT and CDR2 SNEGSKA (reference sequence). The V end was cut by 6 bases, the J end by 0 bases, with 18 bases between. The length of the CDR3 is 15 residues. In DNA, the CDR3 is TGCAGTGCGCTAACCCGGGGGATGAGCTCCTACGAGCAGTACTTC. This codes for CSALTRGMSSYEQYF.

This clonotype turned up a few times. The rearrangement uses TRBV4-1 and TRBJ2-3, with a weak D call TRBD1 (7 bases). This CDR3 region has 15 residues. The germline V and J ends were trimmed by 1 base and 6 bases, with 14 bases remaining between them. Germline-derived CDR1 and CDR2 are MGHRA and YSYEKL. CDR3 sequence: CASSQASTGRDTQYF. The CDR3 region has the DNA TGCGCCAGCAGCCAAGCGTCGACAGGGAGGGATACGCAGTATTTT.

Worth noting for this clonotype: A much larger clone is a single base away; this may be a read error. V usage is TRBV2 and J usage is TRBJ1-2, with 7 bases that match TRBD1. The length of the CDR3 is 16 residues. Per germline, CDR1 SNHLY and CDR2 FYNNEI. The V gene end was trimmed by 7 bases and the J gene end by 0 bases; junction bases not matched to a gene: 11. The CDR3 loop is CASNGTGVPANYGYTF. Written as DNA, the CDR3 is TGTGCCAGCAATGGAACAGGGGTTCCTGCTAACTATGGCTACACCTTC.

The chain combines TRBV28 with TRBJ1-5, with D tentatively TRBD1 (6 bases). The CDR3 is 14 residues long. Trimming pared 5 bases from V and 5 bases from J, leaving 13 bases between. Germline V gene lookup returns CDR1 MDHEN and CDR2 SYDVKM. The CDR3 bases are TGTGCCAGCAGTCTGGGGACACCTTATCAGCCCCAGCATTTT. Its protein product is CASSLGTPYQPQHF. Combining the CDR3 with reference TRBV28 and TRBJ1-5 gives the whole variable domain DVKVTQSSRYLVKRTGEKVFLECVQDMDHENMFWYRQDPGLGLRLIYFSYDVKMKEKGDIPEGYSVSREKKERFSLILESASTNQTSMYLCASSLGTPYQPQHFGDGTRLSIL.